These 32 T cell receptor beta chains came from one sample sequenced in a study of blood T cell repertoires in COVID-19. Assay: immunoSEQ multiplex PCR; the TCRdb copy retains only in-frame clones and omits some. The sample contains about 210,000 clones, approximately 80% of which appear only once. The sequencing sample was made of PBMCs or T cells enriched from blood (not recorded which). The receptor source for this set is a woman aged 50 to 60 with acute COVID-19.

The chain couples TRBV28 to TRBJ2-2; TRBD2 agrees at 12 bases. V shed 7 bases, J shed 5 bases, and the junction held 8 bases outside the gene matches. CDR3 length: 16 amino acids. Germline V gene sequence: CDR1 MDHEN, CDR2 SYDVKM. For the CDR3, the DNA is TGTGCCAGCAAGGCTAGCGGGGGGGCGCGAACCGGGGAGCTGTTTTTT. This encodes CASKASGGARTGELFF. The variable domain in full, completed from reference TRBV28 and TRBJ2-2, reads DVKVTQSSRYLVKRTGEKVFLECVQDMDHENMFWYRQDPGLGLRLIYFSYDVKMKEKGDIPEGYSVSREKKERFSLILESASTNQTSMYLCASKASGGARTGELFFGEGSRLTVL.

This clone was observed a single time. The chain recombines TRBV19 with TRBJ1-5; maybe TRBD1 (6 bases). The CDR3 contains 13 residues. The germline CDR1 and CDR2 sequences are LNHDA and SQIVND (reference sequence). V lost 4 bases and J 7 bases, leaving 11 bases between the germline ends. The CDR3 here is CASSTAGAQPQHF. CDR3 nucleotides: TGTGCCAGTAGTACGGCGGGGGCCCAGCCCCAGCATTTT.

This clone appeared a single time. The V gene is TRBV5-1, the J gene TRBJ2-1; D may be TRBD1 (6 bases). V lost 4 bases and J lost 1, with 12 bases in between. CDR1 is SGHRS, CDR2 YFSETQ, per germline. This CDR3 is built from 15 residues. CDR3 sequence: CASSVTGTSYNEQFF. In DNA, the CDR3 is TGCGCCAGCAGCGTCACAGGGACGTCCTACAATGAGCAGTTCTTC.

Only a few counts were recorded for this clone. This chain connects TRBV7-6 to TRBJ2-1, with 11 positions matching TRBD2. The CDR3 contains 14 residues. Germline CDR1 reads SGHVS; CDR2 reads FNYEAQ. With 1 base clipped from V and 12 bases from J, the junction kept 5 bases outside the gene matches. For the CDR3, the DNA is TGTGCCAGCAGCTTAGATACTAGCGGGAGCGTGCAGTTCTTC. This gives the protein CASSLDTSGSVQFF.

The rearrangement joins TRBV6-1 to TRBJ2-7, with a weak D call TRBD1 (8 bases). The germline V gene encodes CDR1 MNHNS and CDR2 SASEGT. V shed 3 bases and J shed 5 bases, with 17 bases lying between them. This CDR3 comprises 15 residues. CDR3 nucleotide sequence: TGTGCCAGCAGTGAGGTTGACAGGGGAGGGGACGAGCAGTACTTC. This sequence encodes CASSEVDRGGDEQYF.

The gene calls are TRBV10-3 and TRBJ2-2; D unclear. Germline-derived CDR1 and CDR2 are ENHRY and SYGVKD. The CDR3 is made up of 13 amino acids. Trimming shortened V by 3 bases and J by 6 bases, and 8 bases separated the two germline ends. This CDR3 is CAISDFQSGELFF. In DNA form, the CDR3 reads TGTGCCATCAGTGATTTCCAGTCCGGGGAGCTGTTTTTT.

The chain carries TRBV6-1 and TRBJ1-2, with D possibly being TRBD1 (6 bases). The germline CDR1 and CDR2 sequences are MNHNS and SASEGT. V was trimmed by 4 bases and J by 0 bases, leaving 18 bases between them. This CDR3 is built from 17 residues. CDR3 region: CASSAVDSSTANYGYTF. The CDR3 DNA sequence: TGTGCCAGCAGTGCTGTGGACAGTTCTACAGCTAACTATGGCTACACCTTC.

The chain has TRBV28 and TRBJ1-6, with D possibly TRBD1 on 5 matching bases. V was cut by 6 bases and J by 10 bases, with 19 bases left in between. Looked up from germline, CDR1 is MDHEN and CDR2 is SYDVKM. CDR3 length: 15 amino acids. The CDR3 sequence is CASSRTGTGESPLHF. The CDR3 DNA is TGTGCCAGCAGCCGAACCGGGACGGGAGAATCACCCCTCCACTTT.

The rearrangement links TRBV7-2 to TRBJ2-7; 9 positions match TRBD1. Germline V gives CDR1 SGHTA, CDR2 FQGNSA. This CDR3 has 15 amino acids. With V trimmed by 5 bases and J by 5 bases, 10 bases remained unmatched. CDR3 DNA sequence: TGTGCCAGCAGCCCCACCGGGACAGGGAGCAACGAGCAGTACTTC. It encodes CASSPTGTGSNEQYF.

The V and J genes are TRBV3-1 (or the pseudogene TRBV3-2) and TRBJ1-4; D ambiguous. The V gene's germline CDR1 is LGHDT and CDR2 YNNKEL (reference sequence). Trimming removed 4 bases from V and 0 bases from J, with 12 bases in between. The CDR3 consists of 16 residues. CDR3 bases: TGTGCCAGCAGCCGTGGGAGCACAGCAACTAATGAAAAACTGTTTTTT. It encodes CASSRGSTATNEKLFF.

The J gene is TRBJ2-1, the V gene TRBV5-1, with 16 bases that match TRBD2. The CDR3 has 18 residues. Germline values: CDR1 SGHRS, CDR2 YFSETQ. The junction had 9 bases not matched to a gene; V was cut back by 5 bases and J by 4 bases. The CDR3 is CASREHTGLAGGYNEQFF. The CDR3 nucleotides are TGCGCCAGCAGGGAACACACGGGACTAGCGGGAGGGTACAATGAGCAGTTCTTC. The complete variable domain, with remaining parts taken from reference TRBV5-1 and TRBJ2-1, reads KAGVTQTPRYLIKTRGQQVTLSCSPISGHRSVSWYQQTPGQGLQFLFEYFSETQRNKGNFPGRFSGRQFSNSRSEMNVSTLELGDSALYLCASREHTGLAGGYNEQFFGPGTRLTVL.

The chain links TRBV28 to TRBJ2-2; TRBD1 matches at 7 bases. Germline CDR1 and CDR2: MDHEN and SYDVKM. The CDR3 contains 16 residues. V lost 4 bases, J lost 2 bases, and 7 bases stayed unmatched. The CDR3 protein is CASSYLGTVNTGELFF. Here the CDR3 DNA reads TGTGCCAGCAGTTACCTCGGGACAGTCAACACCGGGGAGCTGTTTTTT.

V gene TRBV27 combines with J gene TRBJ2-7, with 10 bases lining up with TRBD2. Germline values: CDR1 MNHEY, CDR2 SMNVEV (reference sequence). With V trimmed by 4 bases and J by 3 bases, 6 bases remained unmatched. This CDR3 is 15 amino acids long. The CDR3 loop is CASSSTSGVLYEQYF. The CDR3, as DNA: TGTGCCAGCAGTTCAACTAGCGGGGTGCTCTACGAGCAGTACTTC.

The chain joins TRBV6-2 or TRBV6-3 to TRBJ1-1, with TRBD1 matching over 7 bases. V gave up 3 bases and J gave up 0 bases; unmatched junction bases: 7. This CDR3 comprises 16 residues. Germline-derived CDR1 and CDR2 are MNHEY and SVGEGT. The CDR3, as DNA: TGTGCCAGCAGTTATATCAGGGGGTCGATGAACACTGAAGCTTTCTTT. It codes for CASSYIRGSMNTEAFF.

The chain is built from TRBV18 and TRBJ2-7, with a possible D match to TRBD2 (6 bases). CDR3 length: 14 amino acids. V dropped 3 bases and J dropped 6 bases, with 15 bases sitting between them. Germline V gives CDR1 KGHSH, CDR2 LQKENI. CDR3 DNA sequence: TGTGCCAGCTCACCGGGGGGAAGGAGGGCCGAGCAGTACTTC. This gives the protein CASSPGGRRAEQYF.

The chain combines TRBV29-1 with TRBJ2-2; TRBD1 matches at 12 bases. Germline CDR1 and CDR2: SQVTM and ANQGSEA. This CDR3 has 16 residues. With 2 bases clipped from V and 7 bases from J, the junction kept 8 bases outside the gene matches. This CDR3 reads CSVEILGQGALGELFF. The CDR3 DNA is TGCAGCGTTGAAATACTGGGACAGGGGGCTCTCGGGGAGCTGTTTTTT.

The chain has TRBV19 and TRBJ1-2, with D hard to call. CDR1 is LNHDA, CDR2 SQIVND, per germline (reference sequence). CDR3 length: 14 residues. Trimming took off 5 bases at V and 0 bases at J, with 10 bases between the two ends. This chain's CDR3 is CASSRGGTNYGYTF. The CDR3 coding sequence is TGTGCCAGTAGTCGTGGCGGTACTAACTATGGCTACACCTTC.

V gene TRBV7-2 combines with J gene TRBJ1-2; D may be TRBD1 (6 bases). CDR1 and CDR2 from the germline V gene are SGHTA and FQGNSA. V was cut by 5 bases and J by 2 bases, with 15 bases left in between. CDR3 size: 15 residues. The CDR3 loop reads CASSPGVSTNYGYTF. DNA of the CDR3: TGTGCCAGCAGCCCAGGGGTGTCTACAAACTATGGCTACACCTTC.

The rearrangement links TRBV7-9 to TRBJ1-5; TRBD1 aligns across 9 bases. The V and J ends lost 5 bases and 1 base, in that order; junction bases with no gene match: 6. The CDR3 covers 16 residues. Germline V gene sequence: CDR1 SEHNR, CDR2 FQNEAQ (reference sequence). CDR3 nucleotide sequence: TGTGCCAGCAGCGCCTACAGGGGGCAGAGCAATCAGCCCCAGCATTTT. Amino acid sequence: CASSAYRGQSNQPQHF.

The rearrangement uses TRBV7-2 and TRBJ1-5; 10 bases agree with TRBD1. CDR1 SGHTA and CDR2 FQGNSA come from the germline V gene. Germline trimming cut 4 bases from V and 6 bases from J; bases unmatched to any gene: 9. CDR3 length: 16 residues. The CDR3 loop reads CASSSSTGGAAQPQHF. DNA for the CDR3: TGTGCCAGCAGCTCCTCGACAGGGGGCGCAGCTCAGCCCCAGCATTTT.

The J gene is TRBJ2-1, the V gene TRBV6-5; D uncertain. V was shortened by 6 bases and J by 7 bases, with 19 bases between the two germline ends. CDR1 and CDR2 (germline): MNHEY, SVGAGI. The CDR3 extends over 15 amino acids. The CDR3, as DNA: TGTGCCAGCAGGCTTGCGGTGGCGGCCTTAAATGAGCAGTTCTTC. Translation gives CASRLAVAALNEQFF.

The CDR3 DNA reads as TGTGCAAGTCGCTTAGCGCGGGAGCCATACAATGAGCAGTTCTTC. Translated, it gives CASRLAREPYNEQFF. The J gene is TRBJ2-1, the V gene TRBV12-2; TRBD2, the table's D call, lacks a check against the DNA. TRBV12-2 is noted as a pseudogene. CDR3 length: 15 amino acids.

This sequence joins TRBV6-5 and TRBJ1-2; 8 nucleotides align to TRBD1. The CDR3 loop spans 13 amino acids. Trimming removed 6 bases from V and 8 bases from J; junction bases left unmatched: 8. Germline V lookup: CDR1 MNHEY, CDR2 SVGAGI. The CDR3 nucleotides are TGTGCCAGCAGACAGGACAGGGTGAGGGGCTACACCTTC. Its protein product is CASRQDRVRGYTF.

The CDR3 spells CASSAWGGTEAFF. In DNA form, the CDR3 reads TGTGCCAGCAGCGCGTGGGGGGGAACTGAAGCTTTCTTT. The J gene is TRBJ1-1, the V gene TRBV7-2; weak D call: TRBD1 (5 bases). The V end lost 5 bases, the J end lost 5 bases, and 12 bases lay between the germline ends. Germline CDR1 and CDR2: SGHTA and FQGNSA. The CDR3 loop spans 13 amino acids.

The CDR3 is CASSLPSGGADEQYF. Written as DNA, the CDR3 is TGTGCCAGCAGCCTCCCTAGCGGGGGGGCCGACGAGCAGTACTTC. The chain uses TRBV11-3 and TRBJ2-7; 12 bases line up with TRBD2. Unmatched junction bases numbered 7, after V lost 5 bases and J lost 5 bases. CDR1 SGHNT and CDR2 YENEEA come from the germline V gene. This CDR3 spans 15 amino acids.

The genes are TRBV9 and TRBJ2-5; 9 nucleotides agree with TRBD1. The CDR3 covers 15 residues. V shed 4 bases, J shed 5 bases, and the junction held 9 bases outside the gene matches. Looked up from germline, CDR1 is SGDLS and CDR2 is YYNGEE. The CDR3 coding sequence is TGTGCCAGCAGCCCGCGGACAGGGGAGCGCGAGACCCAGTACTTC. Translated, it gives CASSPRTGERETQYF.

CDR3 DNA: TGTGCCAGCAGCTTCTTTAACTATGGCTACACCTTC. This encodes CASSFFNYGYTF. This sequence joins TRBV7-2 and TRBJ1-2; D remains unclear. With 3 bases removed from V and 1 base from J, the gap between germline ends came to 3 bases. This CDR3 contains 12 residues. In germline, CDR1 is SGHTA, CDR2 FQGNSA.

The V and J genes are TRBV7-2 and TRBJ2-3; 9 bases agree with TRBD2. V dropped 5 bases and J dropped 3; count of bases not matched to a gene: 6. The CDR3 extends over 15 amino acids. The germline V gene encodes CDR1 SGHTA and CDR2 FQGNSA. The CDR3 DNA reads TGTGCCAGCAGCCCCGCGCTAGCGGGAACAGATACGCAGTATTTT. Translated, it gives CASSPALAGTDTQYF.

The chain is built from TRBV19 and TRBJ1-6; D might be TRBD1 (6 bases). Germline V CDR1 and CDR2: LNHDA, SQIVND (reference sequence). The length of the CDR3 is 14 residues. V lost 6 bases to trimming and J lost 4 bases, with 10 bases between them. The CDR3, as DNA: TGTGCCAGTAGCACTACAGGGTATAATTCACCCCTCCACTTT. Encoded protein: CASSTTGYNSPLHF.

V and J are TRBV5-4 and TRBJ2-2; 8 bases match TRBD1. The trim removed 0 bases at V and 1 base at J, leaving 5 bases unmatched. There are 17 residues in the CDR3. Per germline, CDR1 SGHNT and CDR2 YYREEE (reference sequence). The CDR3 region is CASSLVSGTGNTGELFF. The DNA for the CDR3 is TGTGCCAGCAGCTTGGTGTCGGGGACAGGGAACACCGGGGAGCTGTTTTTT.

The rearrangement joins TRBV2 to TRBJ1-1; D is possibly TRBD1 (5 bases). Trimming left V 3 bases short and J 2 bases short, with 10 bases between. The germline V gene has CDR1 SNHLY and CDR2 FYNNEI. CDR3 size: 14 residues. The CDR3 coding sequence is TGTGCCAGCAGTGACGGGGGAGCTAACACTGAAGCTTTCTTT. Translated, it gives CASSDGGANTEAFF.

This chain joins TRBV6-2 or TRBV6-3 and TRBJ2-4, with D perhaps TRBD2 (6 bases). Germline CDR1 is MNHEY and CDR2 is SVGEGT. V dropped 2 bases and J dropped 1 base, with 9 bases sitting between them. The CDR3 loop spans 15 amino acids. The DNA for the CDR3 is TGTGCCAGCAGTTACGGAGGGTGGGCCAAAAACATTCAGTACTTC. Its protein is CASSYGGWAKNIQYF.